Each of the 14 T cell receptor beta chains below was sequenced from the same sample in a study of T cells after yellow fever vaccination. One entry per CDR3 protein, called by TCRdb with MiXCR from the 5' RACE reads. The table has about 300,000 distinct CDR3 sequences, roughly 7% seen once. The starting material was PBMCs, obtained more than 40 days after the first yellow fever vaccination. Receptor source: a man between 18 and 35 years old who received the YFV17D yellow fever vaccine.

This clonotype was observed a handful of times. The rearrangement joins TRBV7-3 to TRBJ2-6; possibly TRBD1 for D (6 bases). The CDR3 loop spans 16 amino acids. V dropped 6 bases and J dropped 0 bases, with 12 bases sitting between them. Germline V gives CDR1 SGHTA, CDR2 FQGTGA. CDR3 nucleotide sequence: TGTGCCAGCAGTATAACAGGGAACTCTGGGGCCAACGTCCTGACTTTC. Its translation is CASSITGNSGANVLTF. The full variable domain, with the rest looked up from reference TRBV7-3 and TRBJ2-6, is GAGVSQTPSNKVTEKGKYVELRCDPISGHTALYWYRQSLGQGPEFLIYFQGTGAADDSGLPNDRFFAVRPEGSVSTLKIQRTERGDSAVYLCASSITGNSGANVLTFGAGSRLTVL.

This clonotype appeared once. This may be a read error: a much more frequent sequence differs by one nucleotide. This chain links TRBV3-1 with TRBJ1-2; 7 nucleotides align to TRBD1. The trim removed 8 bases at V and 2 bases at J, leaving 11 bases unmatched. The CDR3 has 15 residues. The germline CDR1 and CDR2 sequences are LGHDT and YNNKEL (reference sequence). The CDR3 DNA sequence: TGTGCCAGCTGCCCAGCAGGGGGAGGCAACTATGGCTACACCTTC. It encodes CASCPAGGGNYGYTF.

This clonotype has more than one count but fewer than ten. The V and J genes are TRBV11-2 and TRBJ2-7; 8 nucleotides align to TRBD2. The CDR3 length is 17 residues. CDR1 is SGHAT and CDR2 is FQNNGV in the germline V gene. J lost 7 bases, V lost 5 bases, and 19 bases had no gene match. The CDR3 region is CASSALWLRSGVLEQYF. DNA of the CDR3: TGTGCCAGCAGCGCCCTATGGTTGCGTAGCGGGGTTCTGGAGCAGTACTTC.

The rearrangement uses TRBV4-1 and TRBJ1-1; D gene unclear. Deletions cut 7 bases from V and 1 base from J, with 13 bases between. The CDR3 is 14 residues long. CDR1 is MGHRA and CDR2 is YSYEKL in the germline V gene. CDR3: CASMGPLRNTEAFF. CDR3 in DNA: TGCGCCAGCATGGGCCCCCTGCGGAACACTGAAGCTTTCTTT.

This chain uses TRBV9 with TRBJ2-5; D perhaps matches TRBD2 (6 bases). The CDR3 has 15 amino acids. V was cut by 3 bases and J by 2 bases, with 14 bases left in between. Germline CDR1 and CDR2: SGDLS and YYNGEE. Here the CDR3 reads CASSASGVPQETQYF. The CDR3 nucleotides read TGTGCCAGCAGCGCCTCGGGGGTCCCACAAGAGACCCAGTACTTC.

This sequence joins TRBV19 and TRBJ2-7; D assignment may be TRBD1 or TRBD2 (5 bases each). Per germline, CDR1 LNHDA and CDR2 SQIVND (reference sequence). Deletions cut 4 bases from V and 1 base from J, with 11 bases between. This CDR3 region has 14 residues. The CDR3 sequence is CASSRGPGSYEQYF. The CDR3 nucleotides read TGTGCCAGTAGTAGAGGGCCAGGGTCCTACGAGCAGTACTTC.

This clonotype was counted a few times. This chain connects TRBV19 to TRBJ2-1; D may be TRBD1 (6 bases). This CDR3 region has 13 residues. V lost 4 bases and J lost 9, with 13 bases in between. Germline values: CDR1 LNHDA, CDR2 SQIVND (reference sequence). CDR3 sequence (DNA): TGTGCCAGTAGTACGGACCTAGGGGGTGAGCAGTTCTTC. This gives the protein CASSTDLGGEQFF.

This clonotype was seen repeatedly, ten times or more. This chain joins TRBV7-9 and TRBJ2-1; D not resolved. CDR1 is SEHNR and CDR2 is FQNEAQ in the germline V gene (reference sequence). Trimming pared 5 bases from V and 2 bases from J, leaving 7 bases between. The CDR3 extends over 13 amino acids. In nucleotides, the CDR3 is TGTGCCAGCAGCCCAGGACCCTACAATGAGCAGTTCTTC. Protein product: CASSPGPYNEQFF.

Ten or more counts support this clonotype. V usage is TRBV5-1 and J usage is TRBJ1-1; weak D call: TRBD1 (5 bases). CDR3 length: 17 residues. Germline V CDR1 and CDR2: SGHRS, YFSETQ. Trimming pared 0 bases from V and 1 base from J, leaving 16 bases between. CDR3 nucleotides: TGCGCCAGCAGCTTGGCCGTCAGGGCGGGTTCGAACACTGAAGCTTTCTTT. This encodes CASSLAVRAGSNTEAFF.

Only a few counts were recorded for this clonotype. This sequence joins TRBV21-1 and TRBJ1-5; TRBD1, the table's D call, lacks a check against the DNA. TRBV21-1 is a pseudogene segment. The length of the CDR3 is 15 residues. CDR3 protein: CASSKIDRGNQPQHF. As DNA, the CDR3 is TGTGCCAGCAGCAAGATCGACAGGGGCAATCAGCCCCAGCATTTT.

This clonotype occurred a few times. The chain joins TRBV6-1 to TRBJ1-4, with 7 bases that match TRBD1. Germline values: CDR1 MNHNS, CDR2 SASEGT. The CDR3 sequence is 15 residues long. The junction had 11 bases not matched to a gene; V was cut back by 6 bases and J by 7 bases. CDR3 bases: TGTGCCAGCAGGCAAAACAGGGGATGGAGTGAAAAACTGTTTTTT. Its protein product is CASRQNRGWSEKLFF.

This chain connects TRBV7-9 to TRBJ2-2, with D possibly TRBD2 on 6 matching bases. V dropped 7 bases and J dropped 8 bases, with 23 bases sitting between them. The CDR3 spans 16 residues. Germline V gene sequence: CDR1 SEHNR, CDR2 FQNEAQ (reference sequence). The CDR3 region is CASTKPSGLNRGELFF. The CDR3 nucleotides are TGTGCCAGCACCAAACCCTCGGGACTTAACCGTGGGGAGCTGTTTTTT. Based on the CDR3 plus reference TRBV7-9 and TRBJ2-2, the full variable domain is DTGVSQNPRHKITKRGQNVTFRCDPISEHNRLYWYRQTLGQGPEFLTYFQNEAQLEKSRLLSDRFSAERPKGSFSTLEIQRTEQGDSAMYLCASTKPSGLNRGELFFGEGSRLTVL.

This clonotype turned up a few times. The J gene is TRBJ1-6, the V gene TRBV5-6; 9 positions agree with TRBD1. V lost 4 bases, J lost 8 bases, and 10 bases stayed unmatched. CDR3 size: 16 residues. The germline V gene encodes CDR1 SGHDT and CDR2 YYEEEE. CDR3 DNA sequence: TGTGCCAGCAGCCAAAACAGGGGGCGAAGCGATTCACCCCTCCACTTT. Protein product: CASSQNRGRSDSPLHF. The whole variable domain, remainder taken from reference TRBV5-6 and TRBJ1-6, is DAGVTQSPTHLIKTRGQQVTLRCSPKSGHDTVSWYQQALGQGPQFIFQYYEEEERQRGNFPDRFSGHQFPNYSSELNVNALLLGDSALYLCASSQNRGRSDSPLHFGNGTRLTVT.

The gene calls are TRBV28 and TRBJ2-2; D possibly corresponds to TRBD1 (5 bases). Germline values: CDR1 MDHEN, CDR2 SYDVKM. The ends were cut back, 5 bases at V and 6 bases at J, with 16 bases in the middle. The CDR3 covers 15 residues. CDR3 sequence: CASSAPGRTSGELFF. Here the CDR3 DNA reads TGTGCCAGCAGTGCCCCAGGGCGAACGTCCGGGGAGCTGTTTTTT.